The next 18 T cell receptor beta chains were all read from a single sample in a study of blood T cell repertoires in COVID-19. The method was immunoSEQ multiplex PCR; TCRdb's version includes in-frame clones alone and lacks a portion of them. Among about 140,000 clones listed, about 80% were seen once. Sequencing was performed on PBMCs or T cells enriched from blood (not recorded which). The receptors shown here come from a woman aged 18-30 years who had been exposed to COVID-19.

The chain employs TRBV5-5 and TRBJ2-3, with a tentative D call TRBD1 (6 bases). V was trimmed by 1 base and J by 5 bases, leaving 8 bases between them. CDR1 and CDR2 from the germline V gene are SGHKS and YYEKEE (reference sequence). CDR3 length: 13 residues. Here the CDR3 DNA reads TGTGCCAGCAGCTTGCGGACAGTAGATACGCAGTATTTT. It encodes CASSLRTVDTQYF.

Only one count was recorded for this clone. The rearrangement joins TRBV5-6 to TRBJ1-3; D unresolved. The CDR3 runs to 17 residues. Trimming pared 1 base from V and 0 bases from J, leaving 14 bases between. The germline V gene encodes CDR1 SGHDT and CDR2 YYEEEE. In nucleotides, the CDR3 is TGTGCCAGCAGCTTGAGTCCGGGAATAGGCTCTGGAAACACCATATATTTT. It codes for CASSLSPGIGSGNTIYF.

The rearrangement links TRBV4-3 to TRBJ1-5; D gene ambiguous. This CDR3 is 16 amino acids long. Germline CDR1 LGHNA, CDR2 YSLEER. V gave up 0 bases and J gave up 3 bases, with 12 bases separating them. CDR3 amino acids: CASSQDPSVNNQPQHF. CDR3 DNA: TGCGCCAGCAGCCAAGATCCGTCAGTTAACAATCAGCCCCAGCATTTT.

The chain has TRBV4-3 and TRBJ2-5, with 8 bases lining up with TRBD1. This CDR3 has 16 amino acids. Germline lookup yields CDR1 LGHNA and CDR2 YSLEER. With V trimmed by 4 bases and J by 6 bases, 13 bases remained unmatched. In DNA, the CDR3 is TGCGCCAGCAGCCGGGATCCTCAGGGGGCTGCGAAGACCCAGTACTTC. As protein: CASSRDPQGAAKTQYF.

This chain's CDR3 is CASSLATGGLKTQYF. CDR3 in DNA: TGTGCCAGCAGCTTAGCGACAGGGGGCTTAAAGACCCAGTACTTC. The chain combines TRBV7-9 with TRBJ2-5; 10 nucleotides match TRBD1. The CDR3 runs to 15 residues. After removal of 0 bases from V and 6 bases from J, the junction contained 4 bases not matched to a gene. Germline CDR1 reads SEHNR; CDR2 reads FQNEAQ (reference sequence).

The chain employs TRBV18 and TRBJ1-2, with 7 bases fitting TRBD1. The CDR3 is 13 residues long. Germline trimming cut 3 bases from V and 6 bases from J; bases unmatched to any gene: 4. CDR1 and CDR2 from the germline V gene are KGHSH and LQKENI. The CDR3 DNA reads TGTGCCAGCTCACCGGGACAGTCAAATGGCTACACCTTC. Translating it yields CASSPGQSNGYTF.

This chain connects TRBV6-1 to TRBJ2-5; 8 bases align to TRBD2. V was pared by 0 bases and J by 5 bases, with 11 bases of the junction left unmatched. The CDR3 extends over 17 amino acids. Germline values: CDR1 MNHNS, CDR2 SASEGT. The CDR3 DNA reads TGTGCCAGCAGTGAAGCGCTTCAAGCGGGAGTCTGGGAGACCCAGTACTTC. Translation gives CASSEALQAGVWETQYF.

V usage is TRBV18 and J usage is TRBJ2-7; D is unresolved. The CDR3 contains 13 residues. Between the trimmed V and J ends, which lost 3 bases and 2 bases, there was a span of 8 bases. Germline V CDR1 and CDR2: KGHSH, LQKENI. This CDR3 reads CASSPAVTYEQYF. DNA of the CDR3: TGTGCCAGCTCACCCGCGGTCACCTACGAGCAGTACTTC.

The chain carries TRBV6-5 and TRBJ1-1, with 11 bases fitting TRBD1. Germline CDR1 reads MNHEY; CDR2 reads SVGAGI. After removal of 6 bases from V and 1 base from J, the junction contained 4 bases not matched to a gene. This CDR3 is 15 amino acids long. The CDR3 region is CASRPGQGANTEAFF. CDR3 bases: TGTGCCAGCAGGCCCGGACAGGGGGCGAACACTGAAGCTTTCTTT.

This chain links TRBV7-2 with TRBJ2-7; TRBD1 matches 7 bases. Germline V gene lookup returns CDR1 SGHTA and CDR2 FQGNSA. The trim removed 1 base at V and 3 bases at J, leaving 15 bases unmatched. CDR3 length: 18 residues. The chain's CDR3 is CASSLDGFQGDLFYEQYF. As DNA, the CDR3 is TGTGCCAGCAGCTTAGATGGGTTCCAGGGGGATCTATTCTACGAGCAGTACTTC.

The table lists this clone with a count of one. In nucleotides, the CDR3 is TGTGCCAGCAGTGATTGGGCAGGGGGGACAGATACGCAGTATTTT. Its translation: CASSDWAGGTDTQYF. This chain joins TRBV2 and TRBJ2-3; D might be TRBD1 (7 bases). V lost 3 bases and J 3 bases, leaving 13 bases between the germline ends. Germline CDR1 reads SNHLY; CDR2 reads FYNNEI. There are 15 residues in the CDR3.

The V gene is TRBV7-3, the J gene TRBJ2-2; D remains ambiguous. V lost 2 bases and J lost 6, with 13 bases in between. Germline V CDR1 and CDR2: SGHTA, FQGTGA. The CDR3 covers 15 residues. The DNA for the CDR3 is TGTGCCAGCAGCTTATCGAAGCTAGTACCCGGGGAGCTGTTTTTT. Its translation is CASSLSKLVPGELFF.

The CDR3 bases are TGCGCCAGGGCGGGACTAGCGGGAGCGGGTACCTACTCGAAGCGCCTCTACGAGCAGTACTTC. The encoded protein is CARAGLAGAGTYSKRLYEQYF. This chain connects TRBV4-3 to TRBJ2-7, with 14 bases lining up with TRBD2. This CDR3 region has 21 residues. CDR1 and CDR2 from the germline V gene are LGHNA and YSLEER. Trimming cost V 9 bases and J 3 bases; bases outside gene matches: 25.

This chain connects TRBV30 to TRBJ1-2; no clear D gene. This CDR3 contains 13 residues. Per germline, CDR1 GTSNPN and CDR2 SVGIG (reference sequence). The germline V and J ends were trimmed by 3 bases and 3 bases, with 11 bases remaining between them. The CDR3 here is CAWRGVLHYGYTF. The CDR3 nucleotides read TGTGCCTGGAGGGGAGTGTTACACTATGGCTACACCTTC. Full variable domain (missing parts from reference TRBV30 and TRBJ1-2): SQTIHQWPATLVQPVGSPLSLECTVEGTSNPNLYWYRQAAGRGLQLLFYSVGIGQISSEVPQNLSASRPQDRQFILSSKKLLLSDSGFYLCAWRGVLHYGYTFGSGTRLTVV.

The chain couples TRBV4-1 to TRBJ2-1, with D tentatively TRBD1 (5 bases). Trimming took 0 bases from V and 6 from J, leaving 12 bases between them. The germline CDR1 and CDR2 sequences are MGHRA and YSYEKL. The CDR3 consists of 15 residues. DNA of the CDR3: TGCGCCAGCAGCCAAGAGGCAGGGTATCGCAATGAGCAGTTCTTC. The encoded protein is CASSQEAGYRNEQFF.

The chain uses TRBV27 and TRBJ1-4; 7 bases match TRBD1. The CDR3 consists of 15 residues. Germline V gives CDR1 MNHEY, CDR2 SMNVEV (reference sequence). Germline trimming cut 5 bases from V and 4 bases from J; bases unmatched to any gene: 7. CDR3 nucleotides: TGTGCCAGCAGTGCTTGGGACAGCCATAATGAAAAACTGTTTTTT. This sequence encodes CASSAWDSHNEKLFF.

The chain employs TRBV7-7 and TRBJ2-7; TRBD1 aligns across 8 bases. The trim removed 1 base at V and 2 bases at J, leaving 4 bases unmatched. This CDR3 region has 15 residues. The germline CDR1 and CDR2 sequences are SSHAT and FNYEAQ (reference sequence). The CDR3 region has the DNA TGTGCCAGCAGCTTAGGCGACAGGGGTCCCTACGAGCAGTACTTC. Protein product: CASSLGDRGPYEQYF. The complete variable domain, with remaining parts taken from reference TRBV7-7 and TRBJ2-7, reads GAGVSQSPRYKVTKRGQDVTLRCDPISSHATLYWYQQALGQGPEFLTYFNYEAQPDKSGLPSDRFSAERPEGSISTLTIQRTEQRDSAMYRCASSLGDRGPYEQYFGPGTRLTVT.

Concerning this clone: The junction shows a germline mismatch at one end, possibly a read error. The rearrangement joins TRBV7-9 to TRBJ1-1; D perhaps matches TRBD1 (6 bases). From germline, CDR1 is SEHNR and CDR2 FQNEAQ (reference sequence). This CDR3 is 12 amino acids long. CDR3 DNA sequence: TGTGCCAGCAGCCTAGCGGACAGAGGAGCTTTCTTT. It yields the protein CASSLADRGAFF.